This TCR beta chain was obtained from a study of shared clonotypes between healthy human individuals. The CDR3 extends over 13 amino acids. The V gene's germline CDR1 is PRHDT and CDR2 FYEKMQ (reference sequence). V gave up 4 bases and J gave up 7 bases, with 13 bases separating them. Naive CD8 isolation took CD45RO-negative cells positively selected for CCR7 and excluded terminally differentiated effector memory CD45RA+ cells. Those who donated, Caucasian adults without exception, all lived in Nashville, Tennessee. Comment on this clone: What it binds is unknown.

Study-level points and caveats: Clonotypes not shared had lower generation probabilities than those common to all four donors.

The material for each subset, its genomic DNA, was split evenly across several immunoSEQ plates. When replicate PCRs were run on sorted subsets, they used around 0.2 ug DNA, about 30,000 T cell genomes. Some clones are missing from TCRdb's copy, which holds only in-frame ones; the method was immunoSEQ multiplex PCR. Here the sample spans 1.5 million to 2.5 million clones, about 94% being singletons. The V and J genes are TRBV13 and TRBJ1-1, with D perhaps matching TRBD1 (5 bases). This TCR was recovered from a man aged 18 to 30 in good health. The sample comprised naive CD8+ T cells sorted from blood. The CDR3 is CASSSGGAIEAFF. The CDR3 bases are TGTGCCAGCAGCTCCGGAGGGGCGATTGAAGCTTTCTTT.